This entry is about one TCR beta chain. The antigen is undetermined. RNA, once extracted, was reverse transcribed into cDNA for use as the sequencing template. Sequencing was performed with immunoSEQ multiplex PCR; in TCRdb, only in-frame clones are kept and a portion is missing. Here the sample spans approximately 42,000 clones, about three fifths being singletons. The treatment here: oral pan-JAK inhibitor, 5-10 mg twice daily. The entry originates in a study of CD8+ T cells in alopecia areata. At the level of the study: Treated patients took oral tofacitinib at 5 to 10 mg twice daily.

V dropped 0 bases and J dropped 4; count of bases not matched to a gene: 1. The length of the CDR3 is 14 residues. Germline CDR1 MNHEY, CDR2 SMNVEV (reference sequence). Study-level points and caveats: Scalp sequencing captures resident alphabeta T cells of normal skin too. With patients, TCR sharing proved less clear than in mice, a difference possibly related to HLA.

This chain connects TRBV27 to TRBJ2-3, with 7 bases matching TRBD2. Source: CD8+ T cells sorted from blood, taken at week 4, from a patient treated with tofacitinib. The sequence was collected from a human donor with alopecia areata. CDR3 region: CASSLSGGSDTQYF. CDR3 DNA sequence: TGTGCCAGCAGTTTATCCGGGGGGTCAGATACGCAGTATTTT.